This T cell receptor beta chain appears in the sequencing data of a study of CD8 T cells in Susac syndrome. In this sample, this clonotype turned up once. This CDR3 is 18 amino acids long. V gave up 3 bases and J gave up 8 bases; unmatched junction bases: 19. Through negative isolation, CD4+ and CD8+ T cells were obtained, while TEMRA cells were enriched using FACS. An amount of RNA that ranged from roughly 0.5 to 1 ug was reverse transcribed with random hexamers. TCRdb re-analysed the immunoSEQ multiplex PCR reads in MiXCR, keeping a single row per CDR3 protein. This table holds approximately 280,000 distinct CDR3 sequences, 70% to 90% found once.

This clonotype originated in a human donor with multiple sclerosis. The specimen sequenced was CD8+ T cells from PBMCs. The J gene is TRBJ2-1, the V gene TRBV12-3 or TRBV12-4; 7 bases map to TRBD2. The CDR3 sequence is CASSFLLPPSGLGDEQFF. In DNA, the CDR3 is TGTGCCAGCAGTTTTCTCCTCCCGCCTAGCGGACTGGGCGATGAGCAGTTCTTC.